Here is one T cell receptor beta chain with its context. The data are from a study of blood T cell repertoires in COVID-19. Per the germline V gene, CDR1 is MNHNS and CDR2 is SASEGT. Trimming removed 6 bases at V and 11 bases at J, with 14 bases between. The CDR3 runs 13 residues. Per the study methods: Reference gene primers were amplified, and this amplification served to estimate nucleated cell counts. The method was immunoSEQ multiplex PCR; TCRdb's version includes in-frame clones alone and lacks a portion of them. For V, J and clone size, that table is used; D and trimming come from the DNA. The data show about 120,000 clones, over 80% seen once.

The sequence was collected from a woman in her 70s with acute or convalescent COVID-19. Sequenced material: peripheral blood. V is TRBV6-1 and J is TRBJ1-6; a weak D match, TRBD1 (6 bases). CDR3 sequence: CASRPDSQTPLHF. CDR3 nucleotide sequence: TGTGCCAGCAGGCCGGACAGCCAAACACCCCTCCACTTT.